This entry concerns a single T cell receptor (beta chain). Its cognate antigen is unknown. Clones were sequenced by immunoSEQ multiplex PCR, and TCRdb holds only the in-frame ones, with some missing. The sample has about 74,000 clones, around 84% seen once. The germline gives CDR1 SGHDT, CDR2 YYEEEE. This CDR3 spans 15 amino acids. V lost 1 base to trimming and J lost 5 bases; unmatched junction nucleotides: 2. These data belong to a study of OX40 agonist ivuxolimab in advanced cancers. Across the study: Patients were dosed intravenously with ivuxolimab at 0.01 to 10 mg/kg every 2 weeks.

Study findings and constraints: CD8+ T cells were the subset that, on average, had more expanded clones than CD4+. The antigen specificity of the peripheral T cells (those that were expanded) was not determined. There was clonal expansion of CD4+ and CD8+ blood T cells by week 6 at 0.1 to 3.0 mg/kg.

The sample here was CD4+ or CD8+ T cells sorted from blood, taken in a trial of the OX40 agonist ivuxolimab. The TCR comes from an adult with an advanced solid tumor such as melanoma, head and neck, liver or kidney cancer. This chain joins TRBV5-6 and TRBJ2-2; TRBD1 matches at 10 bases. DNA for the CDR3: TGTGCCAGCAGCTTGAGGGGACAGGGGACCGGGGAGCTGTTTTTT. Its protein is CASSLRGQGTGELFF.